Listed here are 14 T cell receptor beta chains from one sample, sequenced in a study of blood T cells in healthy people across ages. Primed by a sample-barcoded 5' primer and a J-beta primer mix, a second PCR proceeded for roughly 6 to 12 cycles. From the 5' RACE reads, TCRdb called clonotypes with MiXCR, one entry per CDR3 protein. The sample includes 1.5 million or so distinct CDR3 sequences, 40% to 45% of them seen just once. Sequencing was carried out using blood. The receptors were gathered from a woman under 30 in good health.

This rearrangement joins TRBV6-2 or TRBV6-3 to TRBJ2-1, with D perhaps being TRBD1 or TRBD2 (5 bases each). The CDR3 consists of 14 residues. Deletions cut 6 bases from V and 7 bases from J, with 16 bases between. CDR1 is MNHEY, CDR2 SVGEGT, per germline. CDR3 residues: CASSRSGPLNEQFF. CDR3 bases: TGTGCCAGCAGCAGGTCGGGACCGCTAAATGAGCAGTTCTTC.

This clonotype has a single count. The rearrangement links TRBV7-2 to TRBJ2-7; D is perhaps TRBD2 (5 bases). V lost 8 bases, J lost 1 base, and 15 bases lay in between. The CDR3 runs to 14 residues. CDR1 and CDR2 from the germline V gene are SGHTA and FQGNSA. The CDR3 loop is CASAPAGSSYEQYF. In DNA, the CDR3 is TGTGCCAGCGCCCCGGCGGGCAGTTCCTACGAGCAGTACTTC. Supplemented by reference TRBV7-2 and TRBJ2-7, the full variable domain reads GAGVSQSPSNKVTEKGKDVELRCDPISGHTALYWYRQSLGQGLEFLIYFQGNSAPDKSGLPSDRFSAERTGGSVSTLTIQRTQQEDSAVYLCASAPAGSSYEQYFGPGTRLTVT.

This clonotype was counted a few times. The V gene is TRBV4-2, the J gene TRBJ1-4; 9 bases line up with TRBD1. Germline V gene lookup returns CDR1 LGHNA and CDR2 YNFKEQ. V lost 2 bases and J lost 6; bases outside the gene matches: 7. This CDR3 spans 16 amino acids. CDR3 sequence: CASSQSTRTGDEKLFF. CDR3 nucleotide sequence: TGTGCCAGCAGCCAAAGCACCCGGACAGGGGATGAAAAACTGTTTTTT.

This clonotype has just one count. The chain recombines TRBV20-1 with TRBJ2-1, with D maybe TRBD1 (6 bases). Matching the DNA end better, TRBJ2-7 makes the J call doubtful. The CDR3 is 14 residues long. In germline, CDR1 is DFQATT, CDR2 SNEGSKA (reference sequence). CDR3 nucleotides: TGCAGTGCTACAGGGGACGCTTCCTACAATGAGCAGTACTTC. This translates into CSATGDASYNEQYF.

The chain joins TRBV20-1 to TRBJ2-7; 10 nucleotides line up with TRBD2. CDR1 and CDR2 (germline): DFQATT, SNEGSKA (reference sequence). With 4 bases clipped from V and 3 bases from J, the junction kept 6 bases outside the gene matches. The CDR3 contains 14 residues. The CDR3 nucleotides are TGCAGTGCTAAGCTAGCGGGAGTTCTCTACGAGCAGTACTTC. It encodes CSAKLAGVLYEQYF.

This chain uses TRBV4-2 with TRBJ2-1; D might be TRBD2 (5 bases). CDR3 size: 14 residues. V lost 1 base, J lost 10 bases, and 14 bases lay in between. Germline V gene data show CDR1 as LGHNA and CDR2 as YNFKEQ. Here the CDR3 DNA reads TGTGCCAGCAGCCAAGCTGAAAGAGACTACGAGCAGTTCTTC. This encodes CASSQAERDYEQFF.

The CDR3 nucleotides are TGTGCCAGCACCCAACAGGAGACGGGGAACACTGAAGCTTTCTTT. The encoded protein is CASTQQETGNTEAFF. J is TRBJ1-1 and V is TRBV6-5; maybe TRBD1 (5 bases). The CDR3 has 15 residues. The germline V gene has CDR1 MNHEY and CDR2 SVGAGI. V shed 7 bases and J shed 1 base, with 16 bases lying between them.

This clonotype has a count of ten or more. V is TRBV7-3 and J is TRBJ2-7, with a tentative D call TRBD1 (6 bases). V lost 6 bases, J lost 1 base, and 13 bases lay in between. Germline assignment: CDR1 SGHTA and CDR2 FQGTGA. The CDR3 sequence is 14 residues long. The CDR3 spells CASSLSGESYEQYF. The CDR3 DNA sequence: TGTGCCAGCAGTTTATCAGGGGAGTCCTACGAGCAGTACTTC.

This chain links TRBV7-3 with TRBJ2-1, with 9 bases that match TRBD2. The CDR3 length is 16 residues. Germline values: CDR1 SGHTA, CDR2 FQGTGA. V shed 1 base, J shed 3 bases, and the junction held 4 bases outside the gene matches. The CDR3 here is CASSLRAGGDYNEQFF. The CDR3 DNA sequence: TGTGCCAGCAGCTTAAGGGCGGGAGGGGACTACAATGAGCAGTTCTTC.

The chain links TRBV16 to TRBJ2-7, with 9 positions matching TRBD2. J lost 5 bases, V lost 11 bases, and 19 bases had no gene match. The CDR3 has 16 amino acids. The germline CDR1 and CDR2 sequences are KGHSY and FQNENV. The CDR3 loop reads CAYKSCSGRGSNEQYF. The CDR3 nucleotides are TGTGCCTACAAGTCCTGTAGCGGGAGAGGGTCTAACGAGCAGTACTTC.

The rearrangement links TRBV15 to TRBJ2-1; maybe TRBD1 (5 bases). The ends were cut back, 3 bases at V and 9 bases at J, with 15 bases in the middle. This CDR3 comprises 14 residues. Germline V CDR1 and CDR2: LNHNV, YYDKDF (reference sequence). CDR3 DNA: TGTGCCACCAGCAGGGGTATGGGCCAGGGTGAGCAGTTCTTC. This sequence encodes CATSRGMGQGEQFF.

This clonotype has a handful of counts. The chain joins TRBV4-3 to TRBJ2-5; D not certain. CDR3 size: 13 residues. In germline, CDR1 is LGHNA, CDR2 YSLEER. V was trimmed by 0 bases and J by 11 bases, leaving 13 bases between them. The CDR3 loop is CASSQDWGGEQYF. CDR3 nucleotides: TGCGCCAGCAGCCAAGATTGGGGTGGAGAGCAGTACTTC.

The chain has TRBV28 and TRBJ1-6; a possible D gene is TRBD1 (5 bases). The CDR3 consists of 14 residues. Looked up from germline, CDR1 is MDHEN and CDR2 is SYDVKM. The V and J ends lost 7 bases and 10 bases respectively, with 17 bases between them. CDR3 coding DNA: TGTGCCAGCATTCGAATAGGGGTGGACTCACCCCTCCACTTT. Translation gives CASIRIGVDSPLHF.

The rearrangement links TRBV29-1 to TRBJ2-1; a weak D match, TRBD1 (5 bases). Trimming took 8 bases from V and 3 from J, leaving 14 bases between them. This CDR3 region has 13 residues. CDR1 and CDR2 from the germline V gene are SQVTM and ANQGSEA. The CDR3 protein is CSIGAGNYNEQFF. CDR3 in DNA: TGCAGCATTGGAGCAGGGAACTACAATGAGCAGTTCTTC.